This T cell receptor beta chain was captured by sequencing in a study of vaccination and CD4 T cells after COVID-19. About the study: Some control cultures received a CEFX pool, which served as the positive control. Others received an HIV-1 Nef pool or no peptide.

Described time point: late sampling 161 to 241 days after vaccination in three convalescent patients. Regarding treatment: roughly 10-day PBMC culture with coronavirus spike peptide pools or control peptides (ViraFEST assay). A negative selection step was used to isolate CD4+ T cells once culture had run for approximately eleven days. The germline gives CDR1 SEHNR, CDR2 FQNEAQ (reference sequence). CDR3 length: 15 amino acids. With V trimmed by 5 bases and J by 4 bases, 5 bases remained unmatched. Study-wide findings and caveats: Convalescent patients saw a median about 85% of their reactive clones show up only after vaccination.

This clonotype turned up a few times. The target antigen is unknown. Sequenced with the Oncomine TCR Beta short-read assay was DNA taken from cultured CD4+ T cells. In this case, cultured CD4+ T cells provided the extracted genomic DNA. Each CDR3 protein is one row after TCRdb ran MiXCR on the PCR reads. Of about 17,000 distinct CDR3 sequences in the sample, approximately 50% were seen once. The clonotype originates from a human donor who had recovered from COVID-19. Sequenced here: CD4+ T cells from blood, cultured in vitro, sampled about 7 months after SARS-CoV-2 vaccination. The chain has TRBV7-9 and TRBJ2-3; 11 bases are a match to TRBD2. CDR3 protein: CASSPRTSGPDTQYF. CDR3 DNA sequence: TGTGCCAGCAGCCCCCGGACTAGCGGGCCAGATACGCAGTATTTT.